The entry that follows covers one TCR beta chain sequence. The sample is drawn from a study of blood T cell repertoires in COVID-19. Recovery meant two consecutive negative NP/OP PCR tests, professional clearance, or resolved symptoms. Authors' analysis steps: From reference gene primer amplification, estimates of nucleated cell counts were derived. Sequenced by immunoSEQ multiplex PCR; TCRdb stores in-frame clones only, minus some. The V and J calls and clone size are taken from that table; D and trimming were inferred from the DNA. The sample carries 300,000 to 400,000 clones, 85% to 90% recorded once. V was cut by 1 base and J by 1 base, with 12 bases left in between. Germline loops: CDR1 SGHTA, CDR2 FQGNSA. The CDR3 runs 16 residues.

The receptor's source is a young man who had recovered from COVID-19. Sequenced sample: PBMCs or T cells enriched from blood (not recorded which). The rearrangement uses TRBV7-2 and TRBJ2-3; maybe TRBD2 (6 bases). The CDR3 bases are TGTGCCAGCAGCTTAGATCCGGGACTTCGCACAGATACGCAGTATTTT. Residues: CASSLDPGLRTDTQYF.